This paragraph covers one TCR beta chain sequence. This clone was counted once. This receptor's antigen is unknown. Base qualities were left out, and no much larger clone turns up one base away. These data come from a study of technical replicates of blood from a handful of donors (dated by TCRdb to 2016 to 2017). Library preparation was by the immunoSEQ multiplex PCR assay. The table was pulled from immuneACCESS by TCRdb, which kept in-frame rearrangements only. Such tables lose some clones; where checked, under half of the loss comes from unresolved V genes, and the rest has no known cause. The sample has over 75,000 clones on record, around 97% of them singletons. The ten largest clones represent under 0.2% of the sample. V ends up 1 base short and J 2 bases short, with an unmatched junction base count of 12. Including cysteine and phenylalanine, the CDR3 has 20 amino acids. Just CDR3 DNA is preserved here, 60 bases in frame from base 1. The germline V gene yields MGHRA for CDR1 and YSYEKL for CDR2.

What was sequenced was T cells isolated from PBMCs. The TCR originated in a human donor in good health. The sequence joins TRBV4-1 to TRBJ2-3; 13 bases in the middle match TRBD2. Here is the DNA: TGCGCCAGCAGCCAAGTCGACCCACGGGGACTAGCGGGGATCACAGATACGCAGTATTTT. Its translation is CASSQVDPRGLAGITDTQYF.